Listed here are 17 T cell receptor beta chains from one sample, sequenced in a study of T cells after somatic rescue of genetic block. Profiling relied on immunoSEQ multiplex PCR, and the TCRdb table lists in-frame clones only, not all of them. The sample records approximately 100,000 clones, 90% being singletons. Specimen: peripheral blood mononuclear cells (PBMCs). The receptors originated from a woman younger than 35.

The gene calls are TRBV6-6 and TRBJ2-3, with a tentative D call TRBD2 (5 bases). CDR3 length equals 13 residues. The V gene lost 6 bases and the J gene lost 3 bases, with 10 bases spanning the gap. CDR1 and CDR2 (germline): MNHNY, SVGAGI (reference sequence). CDR3 protein: CASRTSRTDTQYF. The CDR3 DNA reads as TGTGCCAGCAGAACTAGTAGGACAGATACGCAGTATTTT.

This chain connects TRBV6-6 to TRBJ2-5; 7 bases align to TRBD1. The CDR3 is 14 amino acids. Germline assignment: CDR1 MNHNY and CDR2 SVGAGI (reference sequence). Losses at the gene ends were 7 bases for V and 5 bases for J; bases not matched to a gene: 10. The CDR3 reads CASTSSTGYETQYF. CDR3 nucleotide sequence: TGTGCCAGCACATCTTCGACAGGGTACGAGACCCAGTACTTC.

V usage is TRBV5-1 and J usage is TRBJ2-7; D gene uncertain. The CDR3 is made up of 14 amino acids. The ends were cut back, 0 bases at V and 7 bases at J, with 14 bases in the middle. CDR1 and CDR2 (germline): SGHRS, YFSETQ. DNA of the CDR3: TGCGCCAGCAGCTTGGTTTTAAGACCTGGGGAGCAGTACTTC. Protein: CASSLVLRPGEQYF.

The chain is built from TRBV7-3 and TRBJ2-1, with D possibly matching TRBD1 (5 bases). Germline values: CDR1 SGHTA, CDR2 FQGTGA. Between the trimmed V and J ends, which lost 5 bases and 12 bases, there was a span of 17 bases. CDR3 length: 13 amino acids. CDR3 bases: TGTGCCAGCAGCCCGACCTTAGGGGTGGGGCAGTTCTTC. As protein: CASSPTLGVGQFF.

V usage is TRBV25-1 and J usage is TRBJ1-5; D perhaps matches TRBD1 (5 bases). This CDR3 comprises 14 residues. V shed 4 bases and J shed 2 bases, with 9 bases lying between them. The germline CDR1 and CDR2 sequences are MGHDK and SYGVNS. CDR3: CASSGGLGNQPQHF. The CDR3 DNA sequence: TGTGCCAGCAGTGGGGGCCTGGGCAATCAGCCCCAGCATTTT.

This clone was observed once. The V gene is TRBV7-9, the J gene TRBJ2-3, with D tentatively TRBD1 or TRBD2 (6 bases each). The CDR3 is 16 amino acids. V lost 1 base and J 2 bases, leaving 13 bases between the germline ends. Germline V gene data show CDR1 as SEHNR and CDR2 as FQNEAQ (reference sequence). The chain's CDR3 is CASSLVLPGATDTQYF. Here the CDR3 DNA reads TGTGCCAGCAGCTTAGTTCTCCCGGGGGCCACAGATACGCAGTATTTT.

This chain uses TRBV28 with TRBJ2-7, with D perhaps matching TRBD2 (6 bases). CDR1 and CDR2 from the germline V gene are MDHEN and SYDVKM. The CDR3 has 16 amino acids. The germline V and J ends were trimmed by 2 bases and 0 bases, with 14 bases remaining between them. Here the CDR3 reads CASSLPLARSSYEQYF. CDR3 DNA: TGTGCCAGCAGTTTACCCCTAGCGCGTAGCTCCTACGAGCAGTACTTC.

The chain joins TRBV2 to TRBJ1-2; TRBD1 might be the D (5 bases). The CDR3 sequence is 11 residues long. Trimming removed 7 bases from V and 5 bases from J, with 8 bases in between. Germline V gene lookup returns CDR1 SNHLY and CDR2 FYNNEI. The CDR3 reads CASKGTYGYTF. In nucleotides, the CDR3 is TGTGCCAGCAAGGGGACGTATGGCTACACCTTC.

The genes are TRBV18 and TRBJ2-1; 8 bases align to TRBD2. The CDR3 contains 15 residues. With 1 base clipped from V and 8 bases from J, the junction kept 7 bases outside the gene matches. Per the germline V gene, CDR1 is KGHSH and CDR2 is LQKENI. The CDR3 loop reads CASSPQLAVGDEQFF. The CDR3 nucleotides are TGTGCCAGCTCACCACAACTAGCGGTAGGCGATGAGCAGTTCTTC. The full variable domain, completed using reference TRBV18 and TRBJ2-1, is NAGVMQNPRHLVRRRGQEARLRCSPMKGHSHVYWYRQLPEEGLKFMVYLQKENIIDESGMPKERFSAEFPKEGPSILRIQQVVRGDSAAYFCASSPQLAVGDEQFFGPGTRLTVL.

The chain joins TRBV9 to TRBJ1-3, with D hard to call. The length of the CDR3 is 13 residues. From germline, CDR1 is SGDLS and CDR2 YYNGEE. Between the trimmed V and J ends, which lost 4 bases and 2 bases, there was a span of 7 bases. The CDR3 region is CASSQVAGNTIYF. CDR3 DNA sequence: TGTGCCAGCAGCCAGGTGGCTGGAAACACCATATATTTT.

The J gene is TRBJ1-1, the V gene TRBV18; D remains unclear. The V and J ends lost 2 bases and 8 bases respectively, with 18 bases between them. The CDR3 sequence is 15 residues long. CDR1 KGHSH and CDR2 LQKENI come from the germline V gene. CDR3: CASSPVVTGMGEAFF. CDR3 in DNA: TGTGCCAGCTCACCAGTTGTGACGGGGATGGGGGAAGCTTTCTTT. The whole variable domain, filled in from reference TRBV18 and TRBJ1-1, reads NAGVMQNPRHLVRRRGQEARLRCSPMKGHSHVYWYRQLPEEGLKFMVYLQKENIIDESGMPKERFSAEFPKEGPSILRIQQVVRGDSAAYFCASSPVVTGMGEAFFGQGTRLTVV.

The rearrangement links TRBV30 to TRBJ2-5, with 9 bases identical to TRBD2. There are 16 residues in the CDR3. V trimming: 0 bases; J trimming: 4 bases; junction bases outside the gene matches: 9. CDR1 and CDR2 (germline): GTSNPN, SVGIG (reference sequence). CDR3 DNA: TGTGCCTGGAGTGTAGGGAGCAGCGGGAGGAGAGAGACCCAGTACTTC. Translating gives CAWSVGSSGRRETQYF.

This clone appeared once. This chain uses TRBV11-2 with TRBJ2-5; D is possibly TRBD2 (5 bases). Germline V gene lookup returns CDR1 SGHAT and CDR2 FQNNGV. This CDR3 comprises 15 residues. Trimming removed 6 bases at V and 5 bases at J, with 19 bases between. CDR3 in amino acids: CASRAPMRSGETQYF. The CDR3 DNA reads TGTGCCAGCAGAGCCCCTATGCGGTCGGGGGAGACCCAGTACTTC.

The chain recombines TRBV18 with TRBJ2-3; D unresolved. Trimming left V 1 base short and J 1 base short, with 15 bases between. The germline CDR1 and CDR2 sequences are KGHSH and LQKENI. CDR3 size: 17 residues. CDR3 in DNA: TGTGCCAGCTCACCACTTGCCGAGATGATAGGCACAGATACGCAGTATTTT. It specifies CASSPLAEMIGTDTQYF.

The chain combines TRBV29-1 with TRBJ2-3; 8 bases map to TRBD2. CDR1 SQVTM and CDR2 ANQGSEA come from the germline V gene. V trimming: 7 bases; J trimming: 6 bases; junction bases outside the gene matches: 0. There are 10 residues in the CDR3. CDR3 amino acids: CSGGGDTQYF. Written as DNA, the CDR3 is TGCAGCGGCGGGGGGGATACGCAGTATTTT.

The rearrangement links TRBV28 to TRBJ2-3; 10 nucleotides match TRBD2. J lost 2 bases, V lost 7 bases, and 12 bases had no gene match. Germline-derived CDR1 and CDR2 are MDHEN and SYDVKM. The CDR3 has 17 amino acids. The CDR3 coding sequence is TGTGCCAGCACCCCTTACGCACTAGCGGGATACACAGATACGCAGTATTTT. This codes for CASTPYALAGYTDTQYF.

The V gene is TRBV28, the J gene TRBJ2-7; 8 nucleotides match TRBD2. The trim removed 10 bases at V and 4 bases at J, leaving 24 bases unmatched. CDR1 and CDR2 (germline): MDHEN, SYDVKM. This CDR3 spans 18 amino acids. The CDR3 nucleotides read TGTGCCACTTACCCGATCGGGCGGGAGGATATCAGTTTGTACGAGCAGTACTTC. The encoded protein is CATYPIGREDISLYEQYF.